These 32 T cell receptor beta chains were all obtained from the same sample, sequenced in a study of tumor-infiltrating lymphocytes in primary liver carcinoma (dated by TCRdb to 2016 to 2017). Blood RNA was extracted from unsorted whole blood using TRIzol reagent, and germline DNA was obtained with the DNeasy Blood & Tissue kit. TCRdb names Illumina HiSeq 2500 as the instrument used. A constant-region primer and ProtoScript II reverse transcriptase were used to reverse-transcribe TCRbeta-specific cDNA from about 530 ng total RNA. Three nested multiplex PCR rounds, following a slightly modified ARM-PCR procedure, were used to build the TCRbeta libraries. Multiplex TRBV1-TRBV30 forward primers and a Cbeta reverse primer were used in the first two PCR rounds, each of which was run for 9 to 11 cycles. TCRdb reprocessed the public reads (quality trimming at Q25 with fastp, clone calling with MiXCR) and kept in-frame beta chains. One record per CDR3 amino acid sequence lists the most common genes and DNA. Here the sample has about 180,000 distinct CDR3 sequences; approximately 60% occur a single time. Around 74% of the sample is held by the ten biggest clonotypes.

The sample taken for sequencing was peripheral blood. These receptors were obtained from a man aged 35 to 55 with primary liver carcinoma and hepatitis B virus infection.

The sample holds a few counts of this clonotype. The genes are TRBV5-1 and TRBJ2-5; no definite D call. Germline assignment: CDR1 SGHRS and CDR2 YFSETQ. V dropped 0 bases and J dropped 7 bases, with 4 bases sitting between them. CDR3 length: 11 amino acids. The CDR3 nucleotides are TGCGCCAGCAGCTTGGATGGGACCCAGTACTTC. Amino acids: CASSLDGTQYF.

The CDR3 region is CASSEAGGSRYEQYF. The CDR3 DNA is TGTGCCAGCAGTGAAGCGGGCGGGAGTAGATACGAGCAGTACTTC. The chain has TRBV6-1 and TRBJ2-7; TRBD2 aligns across 7 bases. Germline V CDR1 and CDR2: MNHNS, SASEGT. This CDR3 contains 15 residues. Losses at the gene ends were 0 bases for V and 4 bases for J; bases not matched to a gene: 6.

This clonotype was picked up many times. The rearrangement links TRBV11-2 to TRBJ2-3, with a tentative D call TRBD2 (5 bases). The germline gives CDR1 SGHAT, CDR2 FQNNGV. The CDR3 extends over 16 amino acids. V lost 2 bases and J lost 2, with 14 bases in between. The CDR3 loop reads CASSLLVSGYTDTQYF. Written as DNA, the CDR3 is TGTGCCAGCAGCTTATTAGTCAGCGGTTACACAGATACGCAGTATTTT.

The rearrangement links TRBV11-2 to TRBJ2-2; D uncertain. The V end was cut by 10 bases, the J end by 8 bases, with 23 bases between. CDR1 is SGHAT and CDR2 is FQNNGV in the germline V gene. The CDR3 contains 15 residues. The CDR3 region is CAIRSHQSRGGELFF. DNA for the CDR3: TGTGCCATCAGAAGCCACCAGTCGAGAGGAGGGGAGCTGTTTTTT.

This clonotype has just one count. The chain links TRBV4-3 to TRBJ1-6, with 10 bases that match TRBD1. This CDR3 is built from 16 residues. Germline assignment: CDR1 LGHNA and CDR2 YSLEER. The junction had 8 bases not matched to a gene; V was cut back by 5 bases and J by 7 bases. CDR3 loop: CASSSWDRGGNSPLHF. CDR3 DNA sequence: TGCGCCAGCAGCTCCTGGGACAGGGGAGGGAATTCACCCCTCCACTTT.

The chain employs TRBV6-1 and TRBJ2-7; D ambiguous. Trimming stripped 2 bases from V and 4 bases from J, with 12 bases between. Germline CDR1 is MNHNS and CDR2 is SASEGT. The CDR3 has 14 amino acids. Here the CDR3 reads CASSEIWGTYEQYF. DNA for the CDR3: TGTGCCAGCAGTGAAATTTGGGGAACTTACGAGCAGTACTTC.

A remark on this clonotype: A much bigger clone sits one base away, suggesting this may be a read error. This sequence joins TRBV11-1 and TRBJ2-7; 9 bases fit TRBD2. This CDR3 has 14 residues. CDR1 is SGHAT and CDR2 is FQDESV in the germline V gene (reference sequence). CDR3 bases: TGTGCCAGCAGCTTAGTTTCTAGCGGGAACGAGCACTACTTC. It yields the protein CASSLVSSGNEHYF.

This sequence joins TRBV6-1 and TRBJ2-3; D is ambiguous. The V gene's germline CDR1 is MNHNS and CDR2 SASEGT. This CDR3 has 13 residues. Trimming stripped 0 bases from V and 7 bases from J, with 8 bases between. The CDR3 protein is CASSEAQLYTQYF. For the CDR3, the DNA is TGTGCCAGCAGTGAAGCCCAACTTTATACGCAGTATTTT.

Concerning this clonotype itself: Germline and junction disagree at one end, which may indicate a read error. The CDR3 DNA reads as TGCAGCGTTGTCCCGGGGGCGCAGAGCACCGGGGAGCTGTCTTTT. As protein: CSVVPGAQSTGELSF. The chain links TRBV29-1 to TRBJ2-2; D tentatively reads TRBD1 or TRBD2 (6 bases each). The CDR3 has 15 amino acids. Germline loops: CDR1 SQVTM, CDR2 ANQGSEA.

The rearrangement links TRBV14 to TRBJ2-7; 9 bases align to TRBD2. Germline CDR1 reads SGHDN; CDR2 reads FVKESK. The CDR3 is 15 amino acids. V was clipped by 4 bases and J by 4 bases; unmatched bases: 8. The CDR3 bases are TGTGCCAGCAGCCCCGGGACTAGCATGCTTTACGAGCAGTACTTC. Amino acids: CASSPGTSMLYEQYF.

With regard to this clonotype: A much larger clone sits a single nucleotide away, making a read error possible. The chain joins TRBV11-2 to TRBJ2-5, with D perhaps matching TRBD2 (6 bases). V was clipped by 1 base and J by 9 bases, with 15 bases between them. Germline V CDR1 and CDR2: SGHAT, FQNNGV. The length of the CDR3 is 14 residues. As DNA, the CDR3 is TGTGCCAGCAGCTTAGCCAGGGTGGGGGAGGCCCAGTACTTC. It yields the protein CASSLARVGEAQYF.

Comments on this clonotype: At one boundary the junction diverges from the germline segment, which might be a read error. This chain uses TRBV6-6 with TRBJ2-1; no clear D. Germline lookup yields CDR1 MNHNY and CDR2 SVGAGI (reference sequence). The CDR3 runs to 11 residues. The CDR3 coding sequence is TGTACCAGCAGTCAGGTCGGGGAGCAGTTCTTC. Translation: CTSSQVGEQFF.

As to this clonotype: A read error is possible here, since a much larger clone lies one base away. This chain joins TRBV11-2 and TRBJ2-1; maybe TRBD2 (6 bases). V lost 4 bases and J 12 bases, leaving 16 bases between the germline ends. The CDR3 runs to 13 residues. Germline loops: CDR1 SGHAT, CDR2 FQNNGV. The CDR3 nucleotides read TGTGCCAGCAGCTCGGGACTCCTAAGCGGGCAGTTCTTC. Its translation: CASSSGLLSGQFF.

CDR3 in amino acids: CVNSFRGRNPYEQYF. CDR3 sequence (DNA): TGTGTCAACAGCTTTCGCGGGAGGAACCCCTACGAGCAGTACTTC. This chain connects TRBV11-2 to TRBJ2-7, with TRBD2 identical over 8 bases. This CDR3 contains 15 residues. Germline-derived CDR1 and CDR2 are SGHAT and FQNNGV.

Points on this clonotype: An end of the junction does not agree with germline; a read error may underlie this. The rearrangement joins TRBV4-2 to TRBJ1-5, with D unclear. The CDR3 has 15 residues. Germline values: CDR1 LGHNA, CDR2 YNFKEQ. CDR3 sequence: CVSSLTAGKNQPQHF. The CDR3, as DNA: TGTGTCAGCAGCCTTACCGCGGGGAAAAATCAGCCCCAGCATTTT.

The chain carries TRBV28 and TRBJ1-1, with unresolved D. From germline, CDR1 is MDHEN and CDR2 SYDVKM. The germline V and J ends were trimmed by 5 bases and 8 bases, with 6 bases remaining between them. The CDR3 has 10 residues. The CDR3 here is CASSHSEAFF. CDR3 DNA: TGTGCCAGCAGTCACAGCGAAGCTTTCTTT.

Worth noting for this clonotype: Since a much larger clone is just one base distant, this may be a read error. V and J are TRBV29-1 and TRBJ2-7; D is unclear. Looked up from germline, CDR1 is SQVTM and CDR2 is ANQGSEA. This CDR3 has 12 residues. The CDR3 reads CSVEDGSSEPYF. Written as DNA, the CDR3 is TGCAGCGTTGAAGATGGCAGCAGCGAGCCGTACTTC.

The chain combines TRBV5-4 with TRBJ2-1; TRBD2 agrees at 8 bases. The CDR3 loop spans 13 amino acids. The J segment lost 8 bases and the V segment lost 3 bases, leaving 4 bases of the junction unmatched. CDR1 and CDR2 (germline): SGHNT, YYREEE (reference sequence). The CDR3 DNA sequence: TGTGCCAGCAGCTGGGGACTAGAGGATGAGCAGTTCTTC. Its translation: CASSWGLEDEQFF.

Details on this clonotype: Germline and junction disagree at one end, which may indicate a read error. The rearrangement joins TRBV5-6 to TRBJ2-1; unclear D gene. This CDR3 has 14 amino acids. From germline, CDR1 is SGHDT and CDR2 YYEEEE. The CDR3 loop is CASSLARWGYEHFF. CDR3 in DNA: TGTGCCAGCAGCTTGGCCCGGTGGGGATATGAGCATTTCTTC.

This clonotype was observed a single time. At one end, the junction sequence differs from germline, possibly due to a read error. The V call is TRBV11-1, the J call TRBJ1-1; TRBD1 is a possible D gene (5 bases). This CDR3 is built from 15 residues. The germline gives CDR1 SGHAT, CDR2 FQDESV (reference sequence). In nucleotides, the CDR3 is TGTGCCAGCAGCTTAGGGGCGGGAACGGACACTGAGGCTTTCTTT. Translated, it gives CASSLGAGTDTEAFF.

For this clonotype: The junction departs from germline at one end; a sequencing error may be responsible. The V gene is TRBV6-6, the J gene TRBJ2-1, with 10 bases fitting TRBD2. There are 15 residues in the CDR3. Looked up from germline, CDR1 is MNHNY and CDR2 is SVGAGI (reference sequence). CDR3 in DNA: TGTGCCAGCAGTTCAGAACTAGCGGGGCTCAATGGGCAGTTCTTC. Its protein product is CASSSELAGLNGQFF.

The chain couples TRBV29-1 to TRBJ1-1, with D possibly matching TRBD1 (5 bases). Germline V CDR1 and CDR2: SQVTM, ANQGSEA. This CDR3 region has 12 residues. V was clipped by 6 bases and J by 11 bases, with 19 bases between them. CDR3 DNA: TGCAGCGTGGGGGAGTTACTCGACCGGGCTTTCTTT. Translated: CSVGELLDRAFF.

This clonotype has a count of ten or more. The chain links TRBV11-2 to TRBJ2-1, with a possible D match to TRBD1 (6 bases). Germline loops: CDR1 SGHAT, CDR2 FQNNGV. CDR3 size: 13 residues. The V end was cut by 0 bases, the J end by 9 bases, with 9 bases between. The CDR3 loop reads CASSLDRRGEQFF. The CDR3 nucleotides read TGTGCCAGCAGCTTAGATCGCAGGGGTGAGCAGTTCTTC.

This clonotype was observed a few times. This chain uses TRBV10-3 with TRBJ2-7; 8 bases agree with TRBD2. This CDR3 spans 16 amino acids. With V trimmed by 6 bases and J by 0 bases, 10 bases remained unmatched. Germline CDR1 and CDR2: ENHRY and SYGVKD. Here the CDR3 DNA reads TGTGCCATCAGGGGAGGGGAGCGGGAGCGCTCCTACGAGCAGTACTTC. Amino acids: CAIRGGERERSYEQYF.

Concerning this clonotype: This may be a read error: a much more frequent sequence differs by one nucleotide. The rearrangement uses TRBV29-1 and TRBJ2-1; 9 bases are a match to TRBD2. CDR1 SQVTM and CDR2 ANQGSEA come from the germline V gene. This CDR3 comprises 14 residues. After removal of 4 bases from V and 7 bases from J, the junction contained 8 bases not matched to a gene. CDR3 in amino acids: CSVASGTSRNEQFF. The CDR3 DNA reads TGCAGCGTTGCCAGCGGGACTAGCAGGAATGAGCAGTTCTTC.

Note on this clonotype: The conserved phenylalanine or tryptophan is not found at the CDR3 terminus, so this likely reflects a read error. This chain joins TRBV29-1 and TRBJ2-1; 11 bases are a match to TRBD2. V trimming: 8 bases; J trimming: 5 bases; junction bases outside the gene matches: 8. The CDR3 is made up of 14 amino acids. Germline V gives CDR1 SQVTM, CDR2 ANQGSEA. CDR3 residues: CSKITSGSNNEQFY. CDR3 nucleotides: TGCAGCAAAATAACTAGCGGGAGTAACAATGAGCAGTTCTAC.

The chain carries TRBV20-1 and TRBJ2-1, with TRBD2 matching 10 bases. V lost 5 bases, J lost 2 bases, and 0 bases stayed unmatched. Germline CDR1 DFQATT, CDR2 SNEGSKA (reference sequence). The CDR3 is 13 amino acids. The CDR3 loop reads CSAGLAAYNEQFF. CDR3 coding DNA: TGCAGTGCTGGACTAGCGGCCTACAATGAGCAGTTCTTC.

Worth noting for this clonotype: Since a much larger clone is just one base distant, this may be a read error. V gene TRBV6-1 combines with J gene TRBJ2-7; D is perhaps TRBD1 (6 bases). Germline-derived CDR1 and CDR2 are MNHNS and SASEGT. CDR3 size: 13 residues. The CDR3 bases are TGTGCCAGCAGTGAACTAGGGGGATACGAGCACTACTTC. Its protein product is CASSELGGYEHYF.

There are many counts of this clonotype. As DNA, the CDR3 is TGTGCCAGCAGCGCCTGGGGACAGGGGGGCTCTAACACCATATATTTT. It specifies CASSAWGQGGSNTIYF. The chain carries TRBV11-2 and TRBJ1-3, with 11 bases that match TRBD1. CDR1 and CDR2 from the germline V gene are SGHAT and FQNNGV. V lost 5 bases and J lost 7; bases outside the gene matches: 10. The CDR3 contains 16 residues.

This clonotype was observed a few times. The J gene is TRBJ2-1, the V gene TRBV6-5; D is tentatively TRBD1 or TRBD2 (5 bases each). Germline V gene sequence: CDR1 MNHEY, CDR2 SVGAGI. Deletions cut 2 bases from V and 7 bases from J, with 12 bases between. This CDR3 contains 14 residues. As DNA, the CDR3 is TGTGCCAGCAGTTACGCGGGCAGGGTGAATGAGCAGTTCTTC. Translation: CASSYAGRVNEQFF.

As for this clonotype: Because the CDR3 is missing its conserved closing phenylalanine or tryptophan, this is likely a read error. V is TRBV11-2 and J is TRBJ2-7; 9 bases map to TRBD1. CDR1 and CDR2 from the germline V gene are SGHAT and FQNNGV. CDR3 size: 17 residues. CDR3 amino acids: CASNIDPPGQGSYGQYI. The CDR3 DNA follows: TGTGCCAGCAACATCGACCCGCCGGGACAGGGAAGCTACGGGCAGTACATC.

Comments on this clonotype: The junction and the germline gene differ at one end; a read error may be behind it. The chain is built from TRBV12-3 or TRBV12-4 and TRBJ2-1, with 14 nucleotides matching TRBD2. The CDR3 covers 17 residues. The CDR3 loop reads CASCTGTSGSSYNEQLF. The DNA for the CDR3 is TGTGCCAGCTGTACAGGGACTAGCGGGAGCTCCTACAATGAGCAGCTCTTC.